This T cell receptor beta chain was recorded in a study of T cell repertoires in cytomegalovirus infection. Overall study context: Public TCR beta signatures marked donors with CMV infection and the matching HLA. The study's findings and limits: The study found HLA-C-restricted CMV-specific TCR beta clonotypes dominating the ex vivo response.

The V gene lost 11 bases and the J gene lost 1 base, with 12 bases spanning the gap. Germline V CDR1 and CDR2: SNHLY, FYNNEI. The CDR3 loop spans 14 amino acids. TCRdb passed the reads through MiXCR, listing each CDR3 protein once. The profile shows fewer than 850,000 distinct CDR3 sequences, 25% to 30% of them singletons. Concerning this clonotype: Antigen unknown.

The chain joins TRBV2 to TRBJ1-6; tentatively, D is TRBD1 (5 bases). The TCR sequence derives from a human donor in good health (CMV status not recorded). Some clones in this sample may be carry-over from other donors' samples. This specimen was cultured CD8+ T cells from PBMCs, taken from culture after CMV antigen stimulation. CDR3: CADSGDSYNSPLHF. The CDR3 nucleotides are TGTGCCGATTCGGGGGATTCCTATAATTCACCCCTCCACTTT. Complete variable domain (other parts from reference TRBV2 and TRBJ1-6): EPEVTQTPSHQVTQMGQEVILRCVPISNHLYFYWYRQILGQKVEFLVSFYNNEISEKSEIFDDQFSVERPDGSNFTLKIRSTKLEDSAMYFCADSGDSYNSPLHFGNGTRLTVT.